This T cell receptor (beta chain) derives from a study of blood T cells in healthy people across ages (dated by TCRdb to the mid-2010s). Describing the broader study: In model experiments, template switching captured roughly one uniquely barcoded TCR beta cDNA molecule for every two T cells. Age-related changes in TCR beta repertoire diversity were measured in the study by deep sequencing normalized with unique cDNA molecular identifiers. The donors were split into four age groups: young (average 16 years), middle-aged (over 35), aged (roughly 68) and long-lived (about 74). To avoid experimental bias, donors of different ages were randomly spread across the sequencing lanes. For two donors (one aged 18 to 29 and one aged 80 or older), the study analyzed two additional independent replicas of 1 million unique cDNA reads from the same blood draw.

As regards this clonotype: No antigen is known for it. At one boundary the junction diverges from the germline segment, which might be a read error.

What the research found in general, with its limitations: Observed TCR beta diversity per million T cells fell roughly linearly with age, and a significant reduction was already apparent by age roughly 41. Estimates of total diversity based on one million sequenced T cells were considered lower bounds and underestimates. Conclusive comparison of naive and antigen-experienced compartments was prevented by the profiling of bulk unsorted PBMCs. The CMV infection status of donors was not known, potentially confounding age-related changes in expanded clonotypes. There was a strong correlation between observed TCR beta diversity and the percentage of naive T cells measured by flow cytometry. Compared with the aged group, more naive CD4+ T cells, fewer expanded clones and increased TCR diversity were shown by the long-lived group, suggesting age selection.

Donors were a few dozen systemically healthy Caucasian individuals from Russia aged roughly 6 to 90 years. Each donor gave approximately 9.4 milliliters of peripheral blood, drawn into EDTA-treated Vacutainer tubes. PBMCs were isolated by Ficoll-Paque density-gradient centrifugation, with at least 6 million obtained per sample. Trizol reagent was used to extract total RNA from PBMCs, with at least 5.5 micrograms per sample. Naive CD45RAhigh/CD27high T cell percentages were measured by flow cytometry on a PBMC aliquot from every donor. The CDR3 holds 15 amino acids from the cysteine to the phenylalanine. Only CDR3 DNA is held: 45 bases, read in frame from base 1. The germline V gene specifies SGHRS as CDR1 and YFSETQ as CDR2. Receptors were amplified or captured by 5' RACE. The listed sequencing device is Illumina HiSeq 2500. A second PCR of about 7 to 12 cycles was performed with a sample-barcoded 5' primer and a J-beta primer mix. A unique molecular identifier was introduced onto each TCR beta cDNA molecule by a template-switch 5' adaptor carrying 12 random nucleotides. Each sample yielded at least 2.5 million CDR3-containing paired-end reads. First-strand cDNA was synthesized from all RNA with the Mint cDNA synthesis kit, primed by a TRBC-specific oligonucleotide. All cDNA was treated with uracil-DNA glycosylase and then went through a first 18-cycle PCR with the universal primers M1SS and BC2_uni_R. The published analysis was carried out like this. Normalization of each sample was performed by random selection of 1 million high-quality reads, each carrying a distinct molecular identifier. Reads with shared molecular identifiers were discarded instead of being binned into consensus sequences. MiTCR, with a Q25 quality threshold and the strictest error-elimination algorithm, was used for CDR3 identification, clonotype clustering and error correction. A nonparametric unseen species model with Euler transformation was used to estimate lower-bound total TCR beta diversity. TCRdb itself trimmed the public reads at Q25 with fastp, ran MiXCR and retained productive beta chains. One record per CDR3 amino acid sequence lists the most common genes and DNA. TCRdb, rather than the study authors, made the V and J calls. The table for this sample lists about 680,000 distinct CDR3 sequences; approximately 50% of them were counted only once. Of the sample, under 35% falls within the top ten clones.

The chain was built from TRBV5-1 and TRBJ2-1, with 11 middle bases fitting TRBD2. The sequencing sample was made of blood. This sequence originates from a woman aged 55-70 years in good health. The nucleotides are TGCGCCAGCAGCCTACTAGCGGGAGTAGGCAATAAGCAGTTCTTC. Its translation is CASSLLAGVGNKQFF.